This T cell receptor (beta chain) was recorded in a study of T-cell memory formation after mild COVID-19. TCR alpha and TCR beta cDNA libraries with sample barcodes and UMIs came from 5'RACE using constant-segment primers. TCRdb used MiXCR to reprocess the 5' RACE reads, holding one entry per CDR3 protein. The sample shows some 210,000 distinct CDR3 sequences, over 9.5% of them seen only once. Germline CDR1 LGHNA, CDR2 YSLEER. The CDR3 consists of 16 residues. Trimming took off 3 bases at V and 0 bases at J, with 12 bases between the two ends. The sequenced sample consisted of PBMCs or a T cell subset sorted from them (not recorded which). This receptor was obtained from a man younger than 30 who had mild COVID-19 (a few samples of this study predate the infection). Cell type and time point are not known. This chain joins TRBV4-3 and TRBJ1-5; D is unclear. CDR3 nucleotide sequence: TGCGCCAGCAGCCATGCTGTCGGGGTTAGCAATCAGCCCCAGCATTTT. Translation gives CASSHAVGVSNQPQHF.